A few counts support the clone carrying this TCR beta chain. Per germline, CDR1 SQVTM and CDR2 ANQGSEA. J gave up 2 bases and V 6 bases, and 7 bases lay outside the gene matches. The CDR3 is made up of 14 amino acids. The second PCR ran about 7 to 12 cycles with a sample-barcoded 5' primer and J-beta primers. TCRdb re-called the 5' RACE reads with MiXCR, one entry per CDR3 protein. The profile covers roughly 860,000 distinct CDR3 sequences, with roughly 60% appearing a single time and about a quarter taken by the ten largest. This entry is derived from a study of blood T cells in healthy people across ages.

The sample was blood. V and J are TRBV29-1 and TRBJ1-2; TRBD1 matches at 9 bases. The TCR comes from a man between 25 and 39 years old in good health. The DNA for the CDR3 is TGCAGCGTCCGTGGTGGACAGGGGAACTATGGCTACACCTTC. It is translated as CSVRGGQGNYGYTF.